The 22 T cell receptor beta chains listed next were all sequenced from one sample in a study of cytomegalovirus exposure and HLA in healthy donors. The PCR contained 60 Vbeta and 13 Jbeta primers. Clones were read by immunoSEQ multiplex PCR, and TCRdb kept only the in-frame ones, dropping some. The sample comprises under 200,000 clones, 80% of which are singletons, and around 5.7% rests with the top ten. Sequenced sample: PBMCs. The receptor set was obtained from a man in his forties or fifties in good health and CMV-seronegative.

This clone was seen only a few times. This chain uses TRBV9 with TRBJ2-4; 9 bases are shared with TRBD1. The V gene's germline CDR1 is SGDLS and CDR2 YYNGEE. V shed 4 bases and J 2 bases; nucleotides not matched to a gene: 10. The CDR3 sequence is 17 residues long. The CDR3: CASSPYTGGASKNIQYF. The CDR3 bases are TGTGCCAGCAGCCCCTATACAGGGGGCGCATCCAAAAACATTCAGTACTTC.

The V gene is TRBV5-6, the J gene TRBJ2-7, with no clear D. The V gene's germline CDR1 is SGHDT and CDR2 YYEEEE. The CDR3 totals 13 residues. V was cut by 4 bases and J by 3 bases, with 11 bases left in between. CDR3 sequence: CASSPRRYYEQYF. CDR3 nucleotide sequence: TGTGCCAGCAGCCCTCGTCGTTACTACGAGCAGTACTTC.

This clone was seen only once. The J gene is TRBJ1-2, the V gene TRBV6-5; D might be TRBD1 (5 bases). The V gene's germline CDR1 is MNHEY and CDR2 SVGAGI. This CDR3 spans 12 amino acids. With 6 bases removed from V and 4 bases from J, the gap between germline ends came to 9 bases. CDR3 residues: CASSRASYGYTF. CDR3 DNA: TGTGCCAGCAGCAGGGCTAGCTATGGCTACACCTTC.

CDR3 protein: CASSGGLAGKETQYF. The CDR3, as DNA: TGTGCCAGCAGCGGAGGCCTAGCGGGGAAAGAGACCCAGTACTTC. The chain recombines TRBV9 with TRBJ2-5, with 9 bases identical to TRBD2. The CDR3 loop spans 15 amino acids. Germline V gene lookup returns CDR1 SGDLS and CDR2 YYNGEE. Trimming removed 3 bases from V and 3 bases from J; junction bases left unmatched: 6.

V usage is TRBV10-1 and J usage is TRBJ1-1; the match to TRBD1 covers 8 bases. Germline V lookup: CDR1 WNHNN, CDR2 SYGVQD (reference sequence). The CDR3 sequence is 12 residues long. J was trimmed by 10 bases and V by 5 bases; bases with no gene match: 6. CDR3 sequence: CASSPTGGRAFF. The CDR3 bases are TGCGCCAGCAGTCCTACAGGGGGTCGAGCTTTCTTT.

J is TRBJ1-2 and V is TRBV9; possibly TRBD1 for D (5 bases). This CDR3 region has 15 residues. From germline, CDR1 is SGDLS and CDR2 YYNGEE. Trimming removed 7 bases at V and 3 bases at J, with 19 bases between. CDR3 DNA: TGTGCCAGCGGCCCGACAGCCGGGACTCACTATGGCTACACCTTC. It is translated as CASGPTAGTHYGYTF. Combining the CDR3 with reference TRBV9 and TRBJ1-2 gives the whole variable domain DSGVTQTPKHLITATGQRVTLRCSPRSGDLSVYWYQQSLDQGLQFLIQYYNGEERAKGNILERFSAQQFPDLHSELNLSSLELGDSALYFCASGPTAGTHYGYTFGSGTRLTVV.

This chain uses TRBV5-6 with TRBJ2-2, with TRBD2 identical over 8 bases. The J segment lost 5 bases and the V segment lost 1 base, leaving 4 bases of the junction unmatched. CDR1 SGHDT and CDR2 YYEEEE come from the germline V gene. CDR3 length equals 15 residues. The CDR3 DNA reads TGTGCCAGCAGCTTGTACGGGGGGGGAACCGGGGAGCTGTTTTTT. Protein sequence: CASSLYGGGTGELFF.

The chain joins TRBV10-3 to TRBJ2-1; 7 nucleotides agree with TRBD2. V gave up 6 bases and J gave up 8 bases; unmatched junction bases: 7. The CDR3 sequence is 13 residues long. Germline CDR1 and CDR2: ENHRY and SYGVKD. The CDR3, as DNA: TGTGCCATCAGCCTGGGGAGGGACGATGAGCAGTTCTTC. It yields the protein CAISLGRDDEQFF.

The genes are TRBV29-1 and TRBJ1-2; 12 bases align to TRBD1. In germline, CDR1 is SQVTM, CDR2 ANQGSEA. CDR3 size: 16 residues. The ends lost 6 bases at V and 3 bases at J; junction bases unmatched: 11. DNA for the CDR3: TGCAGCGTATCGGCCTGGGACAGGGGGCGGGACTATGGCTACACCTTC. This gives the protein CSVSAWDRGRDYGYTF.

In its sample, this clone was seen a few times. The CDR3 nucleotides are TGCGCCAGCAGCCAACCGGGGGTCTCCTACGAGCAGTACTTC. As protein: CASSQPGVSYEQYF. V and J are TRBV4-1 and TRBJ2-7; weak D call: TRBD2 (6 bases). The CDR3 is 14 residues long. V shed 2 bases and J shed 0 bases, with 8 bases lying between them. Germline V gives CDR1 MGHRA, CDR2 YSYEKL.

This clone was detected only once. V gene TRBV15 combines with J gene TRBJ1-1; TRBD1 matches 10 bases. V lost 4 bases to trimming and J lost 1 base; unmatched junction nucleotides: 3. Germline loops: CDR1 LNHNV, CDR2 YYDKDF (reference sequence). This CDR3 contains 15 residues. CDR3 nucleotide sequence: TGTGCCACCAGCACCTGGACAGGGGGGAACACTGAAGCTTTCTTT. Translating gives CATSTWTGGNTEAFF.

The chain recombines TRBV6-6 with TRBJ1-2; 10 bases are shared with TRBD1. This CDR3 has 16 residues. V shed 6 bases and J 7 bases; nucleotides not matched to a gene: 14. CDR1 is MNHNY, CDR2 SVGAGI, per germline (reference sequence). CDR3 protein: CASRHDRGQGQRGYTF. The CDR3 coding sequence is TGTGCCAGCAGGCATGACAGGGGACAGGGGCAGCGTGGCTACACCTTC.

V is TRBV5-6 and J is TRBJ2-7; 8 bases are a match to TRBD1. This CDR3 comprises 13 residues. CDR1 and CDR2 (germline): SGHDT, YYEEEE. After removal of 4 bases from V and 5 bases from J, the junction contained 5 bases not matched to a gene. In DNA, the CDR3 is TGTGCCAGCAGCCTGGACAGGGTCGACGAGCAGTACTTC. Amino acids: CASSLDRVDEQYF.

The CDR3, as DNA: TGTGCCAGCAGCGTAAACCCGGGACAGGTAGATCTAGCGGAGGGCTCTGGGGCCAACGTCCTGACTTTC. Protein sequence: CASSVNPGQVDLAEGSGANVLTF. The genes are TRBV9 and TRBJ2-6; tentative D call: TRBD1 (8 bases). Trimming shortened V by 1 base and J by 0 bases, and 29 bases separated the two germline ends. Germline loops: CDR1 SGDLS, CDR2 YYNGEE. This CDR3 has 23 amino acids.

The V gene is TRBV11-2, the J gene TRBJ1-5, with D hard to call. Germline V gives CDR1 SGHAT, CDR2 FQNNGV. The CDR3 has 13 amino acids. The ends were cut back, 5 bases at V and 5 bases at J, with 10 bases in the middle. CDR3 coding DNA: TGTGCCAGCAGCAGAGGGCCCGATCAGCCCCAGCATTTT. Amino acids: CASSRGPDQPQHF.

The chain employs TRBV30 and TRBJ1-2; maybe TRBD1 (5 bases). V was shortened by 2 bases and J by 4 bases, with 11 bases between the two germline ends. The CDR3 loop spans 13 amino acids. From germline, CDR1 is GTSNPN and CDR2 SVGIG (reference sequence). Written as DNA, the CDR3 is TGTGCCTGGAGTCGAAAGGGGTCCTATGGCTACACCTTC. This codes for CAWSRKGSYGYTF.

There are a few counts of this clone. The chain recombines TRBV7-2 with TRBJ2-1; 7 positions match TRBD1. Germline CDR1 reads SGHTA; CDR2 reads FQGNSA. The CDR3 has 13 amino acids. With V trimmed by 6 bases and J by 8 bases, 7 bases remained unmatched. The CDR3 nucleotides are TGTGCCAGCAGGGAACAGGGGACGGATGAGCAGTTCTTC. It is translated as CASREQGTDEQFF.

This chain joins TRBV9 and TRBJ2-3, with a tentative D call TRBD1 (6 bases). The germline gives CDR1 SGDLS, CDR2 YYNGEE. V shed 3 bases and J shed 4 bases, with 6 bases lying between them. This CDR3 spans 12 amino acids. CDR3 in amino acids: CASSEGADTQYF. CDR3 sequence (DNA): TGTGCCAGCAGCGAGGGGGCAGATACGCAGTATTTT.

The chain recombines TRBV5-1 with TRBJ2-7; D is perhaps TRBD2 (6 bases). V lost 4 bases to trimming and J lost 0 bases, with 11 bases between them. This CDR3 has 14 residues. Germline CDR1 and CDR2: SGHRS and YFSETQ. The CDR3 nucleotides read TGCGCCAGCAGCCGGGGGACCCTCTCCTACGAGCAGTACTTC. This gives the protein CASSRGTLSYEQYF.

The genes are TRBV7-3 and TRBJ2-2; D unresolved. Germline assignment: CDR1 SGHTA and CDR2 FQGTGA. The CDR3 extends over 15 amino acids. Between the trimmed V and J ends, which lost 4 bases and 3 bases, there was a span of 12 bases. CDR3 DNA sequence: TGTGCCAGCAGCTCGGAGAGAGGCTACACCGGGGAGCTGTTTTTT. As protein: CASSSERGYTGELFF.

The genes are TRBV5-1 and TRBJ2-5, with D maybe TRBD1 (6 bases). V lost 2 bases and J 1 base, leaving 12 bases between the germline ends. The CDR3 loop spans 15 amino acids. Germline assignment: CDR1 SGHRS and CDR2 YFSETQ. The chain's CDR3 is CASSFSGQFQETQYF. For the CDR3, the DNA is TGCGCCAGCAGCTTCTCCGGACAGTTCCAAGAGACCCAGTACTTC.

The rearrangement links TRBV18 to TRBJ2-7, with TRBD2 matching over 11 bases. The CDR3 extends over 16 amino acids. V gave up 4 bases and J gave up 0 bases; unmatched junction bases: 5. Germline CDR1 KGHSH, CDR2 LQKENI. CDR3 sequence (DNA): TGTGCCAGCTCACTAACGGGACTAGCGGACTCCTACGAGCAGTACTTC. Protein: CASSLTGLADSYEQYF.